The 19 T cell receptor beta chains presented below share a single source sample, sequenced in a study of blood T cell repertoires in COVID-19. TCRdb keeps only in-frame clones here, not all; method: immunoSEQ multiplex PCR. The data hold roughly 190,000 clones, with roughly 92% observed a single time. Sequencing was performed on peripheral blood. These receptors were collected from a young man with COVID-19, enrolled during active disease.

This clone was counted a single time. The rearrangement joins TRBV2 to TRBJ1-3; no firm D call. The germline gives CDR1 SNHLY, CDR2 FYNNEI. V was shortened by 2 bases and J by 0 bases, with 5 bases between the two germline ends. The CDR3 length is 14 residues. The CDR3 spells CASSEQASGNTIYF. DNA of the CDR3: TGTGCCAGCAGTGAACAGGCCTCTGGAAACACCATATATTTT.

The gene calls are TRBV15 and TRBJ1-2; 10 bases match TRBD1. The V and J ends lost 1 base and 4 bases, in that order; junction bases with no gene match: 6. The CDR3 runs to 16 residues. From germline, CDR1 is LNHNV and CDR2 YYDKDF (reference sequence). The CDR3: CATSRATGTGAYGYTF. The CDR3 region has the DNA TGTGCCACCAGCAGAGCTACCGGGACAGGGGCCTATGGCTACACCTTC.

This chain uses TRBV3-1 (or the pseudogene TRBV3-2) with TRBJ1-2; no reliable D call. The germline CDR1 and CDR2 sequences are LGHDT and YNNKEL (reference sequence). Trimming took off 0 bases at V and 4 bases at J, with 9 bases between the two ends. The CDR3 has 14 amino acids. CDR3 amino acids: CASSQDTVTYGYTF. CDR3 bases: TGTGCCAGCAGCCAAGATACAGTGACCTATGGCTACACCTTC.

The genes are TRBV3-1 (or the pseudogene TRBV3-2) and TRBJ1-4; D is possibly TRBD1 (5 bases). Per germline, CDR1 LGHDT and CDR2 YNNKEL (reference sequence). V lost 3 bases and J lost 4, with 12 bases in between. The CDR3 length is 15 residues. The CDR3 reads CASSQGPGFNEKLFF. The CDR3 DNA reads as TGTGCCAGCAGCCAGGGTCCAGGGTTTAATGAAAAACTGTTTTTT.

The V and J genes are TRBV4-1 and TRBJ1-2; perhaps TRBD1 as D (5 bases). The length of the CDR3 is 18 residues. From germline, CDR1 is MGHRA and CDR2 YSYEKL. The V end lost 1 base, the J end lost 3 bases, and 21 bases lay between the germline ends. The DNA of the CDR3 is TGCGCCAGCAGCCAAGGGAGAGGAGGGACTTGGGGCGACTATGGCTACACCTTC. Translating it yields CASSQGRGGTWGDYGYTF.

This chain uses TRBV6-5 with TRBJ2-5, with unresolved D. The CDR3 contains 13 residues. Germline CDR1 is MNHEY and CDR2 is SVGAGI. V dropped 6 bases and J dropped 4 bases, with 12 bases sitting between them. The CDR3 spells CASSELVRETQYF. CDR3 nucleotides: TGTGCCAGCAGCGAGTTAGTAAGAGAGACCCAGTACTTC.

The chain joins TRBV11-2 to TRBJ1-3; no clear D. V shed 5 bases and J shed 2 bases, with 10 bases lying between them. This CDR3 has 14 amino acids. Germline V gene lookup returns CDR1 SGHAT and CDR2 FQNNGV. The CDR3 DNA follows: TGTGCCAGCAGCATTAGCCGCGCTGGAAACACCATATATTTT. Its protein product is CASSISRAGNTIYF.

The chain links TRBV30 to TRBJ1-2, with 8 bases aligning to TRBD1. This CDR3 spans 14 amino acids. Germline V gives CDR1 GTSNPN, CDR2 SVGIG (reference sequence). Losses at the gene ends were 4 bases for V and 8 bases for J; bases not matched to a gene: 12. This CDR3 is CAWIYGQGSWGYTF. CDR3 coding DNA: TGTGCCTGGATCTACGGACAGGGATCGTGGGGCTACACCTTC.

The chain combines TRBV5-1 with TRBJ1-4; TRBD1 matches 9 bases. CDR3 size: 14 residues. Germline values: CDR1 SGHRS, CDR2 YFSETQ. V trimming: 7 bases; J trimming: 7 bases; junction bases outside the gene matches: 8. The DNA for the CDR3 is TGCGCCAGCGGGACAGGGACTATCTCTGAAAAACTGTTTTTT. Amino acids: CASGTGTISEKLFF.

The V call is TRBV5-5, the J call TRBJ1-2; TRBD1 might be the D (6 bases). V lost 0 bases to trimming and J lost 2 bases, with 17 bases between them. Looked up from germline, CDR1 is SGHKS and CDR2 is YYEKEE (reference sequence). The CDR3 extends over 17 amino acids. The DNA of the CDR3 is TGTGCCAGCAGCTTGGATTTCGGGGGGGCAAAAAACTATGGCTACACCTTC. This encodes CASSLDFGGAKNYGYTF.

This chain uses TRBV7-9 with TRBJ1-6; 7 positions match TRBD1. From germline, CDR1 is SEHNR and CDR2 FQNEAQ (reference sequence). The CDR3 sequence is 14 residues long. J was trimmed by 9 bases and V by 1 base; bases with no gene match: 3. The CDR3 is CASSLVQGGSPLHF. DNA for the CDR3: TGTGCCAGCAGCTTAGTTCAGGGGGGTTCACCCCTCCACTTT. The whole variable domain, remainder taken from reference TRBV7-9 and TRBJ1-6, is DTGVSQNPRHKITKRGQNVTFRCDPISEHNRLYWYRQTLGQGPEFLTYFQNEAQLEKSRLLSDRFSAERPKGSFSTLEIQRTEQGDSAMYLCASSLVQGGSPLHFGNGTRLTVT.

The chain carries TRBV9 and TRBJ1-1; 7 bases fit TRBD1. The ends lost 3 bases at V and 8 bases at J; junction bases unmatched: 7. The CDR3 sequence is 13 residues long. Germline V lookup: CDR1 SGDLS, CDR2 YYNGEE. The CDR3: CASSGTGVSEAFF. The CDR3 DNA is TGTGCCAGCAGCGGCACAGGGGTGTCGGAAGCTTTCTTT.

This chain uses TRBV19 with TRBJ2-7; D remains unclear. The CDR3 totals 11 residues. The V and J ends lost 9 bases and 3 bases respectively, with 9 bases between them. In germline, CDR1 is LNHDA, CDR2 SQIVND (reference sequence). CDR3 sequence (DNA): TGTGCCAGCACTAACAACTACGAGCAGTACTTC. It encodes CASTNNYEQYF.

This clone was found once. In DNA, the CDR3 is TGTGCCAGCTCCGCCGTCGGGGGAATGAACACTGAAGCTTTCTTT. It is translated as CASSAVGGMNTEAFF. The rearrangement uses TRBV5-4 and TRBJ1-1; possible D gene TRBD1, 5 bases. Germline V gives CDR1 SGHNT, CDR2 YYREEE (reference sequence). Trimming took off 7 bases at V and 0 bases at J, with 16 bases between the two ends. There are 15 residues in the CDR3.

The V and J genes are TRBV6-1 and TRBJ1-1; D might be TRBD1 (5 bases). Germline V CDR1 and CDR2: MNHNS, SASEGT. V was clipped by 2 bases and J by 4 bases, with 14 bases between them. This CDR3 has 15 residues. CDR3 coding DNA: TGTGCCAGCAGTGAACTTAGGGGCGGGGGCACTGAAGCTTTCTTT. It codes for CASSELRGGGTEAFF.

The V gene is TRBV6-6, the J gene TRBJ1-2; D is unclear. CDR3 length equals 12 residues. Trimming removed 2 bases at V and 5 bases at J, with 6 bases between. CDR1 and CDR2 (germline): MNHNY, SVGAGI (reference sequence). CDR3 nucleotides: TGTGCCAGCAGTTACGAGAGATATGGCTACACCTTC. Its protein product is CASSYERYGYTF.

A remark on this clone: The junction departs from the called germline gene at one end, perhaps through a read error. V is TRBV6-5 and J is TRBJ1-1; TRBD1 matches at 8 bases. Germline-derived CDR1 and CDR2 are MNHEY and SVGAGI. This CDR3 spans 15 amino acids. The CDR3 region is CASSDSTGTGVEAFF. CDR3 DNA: TGTGCCAGCAGTGACTCTACCGGGACAGGCGTTGAAGCTTTCTTT.

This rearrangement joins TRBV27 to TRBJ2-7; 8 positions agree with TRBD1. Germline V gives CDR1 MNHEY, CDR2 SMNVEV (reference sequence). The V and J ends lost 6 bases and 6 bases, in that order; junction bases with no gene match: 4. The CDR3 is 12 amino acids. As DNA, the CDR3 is TGTGCCAGCAGCCACAGGGGGGTCGAGCAGTACTTC. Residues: CASSHRGVEQYF.

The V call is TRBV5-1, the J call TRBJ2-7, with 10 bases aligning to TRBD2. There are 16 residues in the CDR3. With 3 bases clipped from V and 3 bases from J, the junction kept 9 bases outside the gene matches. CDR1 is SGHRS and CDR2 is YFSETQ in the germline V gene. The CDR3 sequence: CASSSLPSGGLYEQYF. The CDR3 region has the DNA TGCGCCAGCAGCTCCCTCCCTAGCGGGGGCCTCTACGAGCAGTACTTC.